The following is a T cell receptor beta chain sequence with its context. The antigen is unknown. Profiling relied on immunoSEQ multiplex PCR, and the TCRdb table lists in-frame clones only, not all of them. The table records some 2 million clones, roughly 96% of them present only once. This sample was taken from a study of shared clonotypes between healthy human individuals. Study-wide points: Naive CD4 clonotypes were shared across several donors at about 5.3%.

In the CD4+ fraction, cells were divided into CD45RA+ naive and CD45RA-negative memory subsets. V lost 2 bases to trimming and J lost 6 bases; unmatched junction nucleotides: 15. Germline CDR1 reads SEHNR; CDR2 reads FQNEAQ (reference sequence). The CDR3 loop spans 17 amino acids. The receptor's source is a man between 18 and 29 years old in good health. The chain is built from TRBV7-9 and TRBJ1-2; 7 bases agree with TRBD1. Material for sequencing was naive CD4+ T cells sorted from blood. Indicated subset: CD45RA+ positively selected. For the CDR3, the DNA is TGTGCCAGCAGCTTAAGTTCGGCGATGAGAAGGGGGCATGGCTACACCTTC. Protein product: CASSLSSAMRRGHGYTF.